The 7 T cell receptor beta chains given below trace back to one sample, sequenced in a study of beta chain features in type 1 diabetes (dated by TCRdb to the late 2010s). The library was produced with the immunoSEQ multiplex PCR assay. The entire amount of isolated RNA was reverse transcribed using the High Capacity cDNA Reverse Transcription Kit, so the sequenced TCRB transcripts were expressed ones. TCRdb provides this immuneACCESS table in a form limited to in-frame rearrangements. Some clones are lacking; in checked studies, under half of them reflect an unresolved V gene, and why the rest are absent is not known. This sample holds over 120,000 clones; about 9.2% were observed only once. 0.6% to 0.85% of the sample goes to the ten largest clones. Sequencing was carried out using central memory CD4+ T cells from blood. The source of these receptors is a man younger than 35 in good health.

In its sample, this clone was seen many times. The chain has TRBV4-3 and TRBJ1-1, with 7 nucleotides matching TRBD1. The CDR3 is 15 residues long. J gave up 0 bases and V 4 bases, and 5 bases lay outside the gene matches. Germline V gene data show CDR1 as LGHNA and CDR2 as YSLEER. As DNA, the CDR3 is TGCGCCAGCAGCCCACAGGGGATTATGAACACTGAAGCTTTCTTT. This sequence encodes CASSPQGIMNTEAFF.

This clone was picked up a small number of times. The rearrangement links TRBV4-3 to TRBJ2-2; TRBD1 matches 9 bases. The CDR3 has 17 amino acids. CDR1 LGHNA and CDR2 YSLEER come from the germline V gene. J was trimmed by 2 bases and V by 4 bases; bases with no gene match: 8. This CDR3 is CASSRTGTGLNTGELFF. In nucleotides, the CDR3 is TGCGCCAGCAGCCGAACCGGGACAGGGCTTAACACCGGGGAGCTGTTTTTT.

This clone was picked up a small number of times. The genes are TRBV9 and TRBJ1-2, with 10 bases matching TRBD1. V shed 3 bases, J shed 5 bases, and the junction held 7 bases outside the gene matches. The germline V gene encodes CDR1 SGDLS and CDR2 YYNGEE. The CDR3 loop spans 15 amino acids. DNA of the CDR3: TGTGCCAGCAGCGACCGGGACAGGGGAGGGTATGGCTACACCTTC. Protein: CASSDRDRGGYGYTF.

This clone occurred a few times. The chain combines TRBV5-8 with TRBJ2-3; 7 nucleotides line up with TRBD1. The V segment lost 4 bases and the J segment 4 bases; nucleotides outside the gene matches: 9. CDR3 length equals 15 residues. The germline gives CDR1 SGHTS, CDR2 YDEGEE. In nucleotides, the CDR3 is TGTGCCAGCAGCCAAACGAGGGGGCGAGCAGATACGCAGTATTTT. Encoded protein: CASSQTRGRADTQYF.

This clone occurred a few times. This chain links TRBV5-5 with TRBJ1-2; D perhaps matches TRBD1 (5 bases). Germline CDR1 and CDR2: SGHKS and YYEKEE (reference sequence). CDR3 length: 14 residues. V was trimmed by 0 bases and J by 1 base, leaving 7 bases between them. CDR3 DNA sequence: TGTGCCAGCAGCTTGGGACAGATTAACTATGGCTACACCTTC. The encoded protein is CASSLGQINYGYTF.

This clone was picked up a small number of times. CDR3 region: CASSPQGQGNSPLHF. The CDR3 bases are TGTGCCAGCTCACCACAGGGGCAGGGTAATTCACCCCTCCACTTT. The chain is built from TRBV18 and TRBJ1-6, with D possibly TRBD1 on 5 matching bases. The CDR3 spans 15 residues. V lost 1 base, J lost 6 bases, and 10 bases lay in between. Germline assignment: CDR1 KGHSH and CDR2 LQKENI.

The chain is built from TRBV6-1 and TRBJ2-7; 9 bases line up with TRBD1. The length of the CDR3 is 15 residues. The trim removed 5 bases at V and 3 bases at J, leaving 8 bases unmatched. The germline V gene encodes CDR1 MNHNS and CDR2 SASEGT. CDR3 in amino acids: CASSTPRDRVYEQYF. The CDR3 DNA is TGTGCCAGCAGTACCCCCCGGGACAGGGTCTACGAGCAGTACTTC.